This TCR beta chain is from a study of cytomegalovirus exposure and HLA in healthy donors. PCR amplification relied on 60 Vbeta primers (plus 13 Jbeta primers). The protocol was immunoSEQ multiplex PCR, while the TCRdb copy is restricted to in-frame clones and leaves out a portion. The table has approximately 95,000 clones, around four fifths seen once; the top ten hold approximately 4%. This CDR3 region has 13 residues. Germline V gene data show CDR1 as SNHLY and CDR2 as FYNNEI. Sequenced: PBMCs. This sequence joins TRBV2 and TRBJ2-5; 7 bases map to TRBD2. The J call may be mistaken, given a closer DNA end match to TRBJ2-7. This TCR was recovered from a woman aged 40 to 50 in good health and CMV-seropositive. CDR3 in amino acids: CASGQGGYYEQYF. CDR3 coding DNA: TGTGCCAGCGGGCAGGGAGGGTACTACGAGCAGTACTTC.